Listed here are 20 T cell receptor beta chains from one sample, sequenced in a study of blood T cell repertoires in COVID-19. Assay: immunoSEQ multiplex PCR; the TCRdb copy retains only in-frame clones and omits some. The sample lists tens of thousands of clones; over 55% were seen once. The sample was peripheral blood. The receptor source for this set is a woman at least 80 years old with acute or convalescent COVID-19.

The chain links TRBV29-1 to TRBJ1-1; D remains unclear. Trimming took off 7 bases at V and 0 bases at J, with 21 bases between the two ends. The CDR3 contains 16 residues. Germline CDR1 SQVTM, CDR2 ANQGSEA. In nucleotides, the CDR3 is TGCAGCGCCCTCCCGTTGAGAGCCGACATGAACACTGAAGCTTTCTTT. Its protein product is CSALPLRADMNTEAFF.

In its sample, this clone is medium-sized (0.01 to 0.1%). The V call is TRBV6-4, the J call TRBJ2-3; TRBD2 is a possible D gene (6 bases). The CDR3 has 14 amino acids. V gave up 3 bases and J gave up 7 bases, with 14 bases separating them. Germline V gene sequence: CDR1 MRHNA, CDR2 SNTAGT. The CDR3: CASSELASGNTQYF. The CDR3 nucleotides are TGTGCCAGCAGTGAGCTAGCGTCCGGGAATACGCAGTATTTT.

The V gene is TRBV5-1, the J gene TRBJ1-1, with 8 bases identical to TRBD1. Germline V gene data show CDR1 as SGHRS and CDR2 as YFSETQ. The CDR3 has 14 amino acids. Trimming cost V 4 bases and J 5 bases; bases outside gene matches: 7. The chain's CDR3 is CASSPDRAGTEAFF. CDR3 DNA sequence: TGCGCCAGCAGCCCGGACAGGGCAGGAACTGAAGCTTTCTTT.

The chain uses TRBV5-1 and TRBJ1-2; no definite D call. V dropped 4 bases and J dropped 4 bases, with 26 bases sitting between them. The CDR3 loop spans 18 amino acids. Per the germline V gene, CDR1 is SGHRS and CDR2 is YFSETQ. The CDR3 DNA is TGCGCCAGCAGCGTCTGGACTCTTCTCCAAAGACTCTTCTATGGCTACACCTTC. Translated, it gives CASSVWTLLQRLFYGYTF. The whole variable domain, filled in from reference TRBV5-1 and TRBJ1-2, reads KAGVTQTPRYLIKTRGQQVTLSCSPISGHRSVSWYQQTPGQGLQFLFEYFSETQRNKGNFPGRFSGRQFSNSRSEMNVSTLELGDSALYLCASSVWTLLQRLFYGYTFGSGTRLTVV.

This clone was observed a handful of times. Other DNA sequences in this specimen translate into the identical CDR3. The CDR3 nucleotides are TGCGCCAGCAGCCACGGACAGGGGGGTCAGCCCCAGCATTTT. Translated, it gives CASSHGQGGQPQHF. The V gene is TRBV4-1, the J gene TRBJ1-5; 10 bases map to TRBD1. The germline CDR1 and CDR2 sequences are MGHRA and YSYEKL. This CDR3 spans 14 amino acids. The V segment lost 3 bases and the J segment 6 bases; nucleotides outside the gene matches: 2.

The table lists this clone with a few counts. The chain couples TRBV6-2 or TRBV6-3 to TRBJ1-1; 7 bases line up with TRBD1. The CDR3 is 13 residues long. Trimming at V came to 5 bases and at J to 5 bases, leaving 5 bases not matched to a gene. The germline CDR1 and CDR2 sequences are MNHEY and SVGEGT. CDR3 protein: CASSRQGRTEAFF. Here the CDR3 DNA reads TGTGCCAGCAGTCGACAGGGAAGAACTGAAGCTTTCTTT.

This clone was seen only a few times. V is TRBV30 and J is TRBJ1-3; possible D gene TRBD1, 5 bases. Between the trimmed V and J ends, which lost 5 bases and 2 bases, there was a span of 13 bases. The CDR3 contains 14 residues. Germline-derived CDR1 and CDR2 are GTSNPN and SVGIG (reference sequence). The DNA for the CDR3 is TGTGCCTGGGTGGGGGGGTCCGCTGGAAACACCATATATTTT. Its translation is CAWVGGSAGNTIYF.

DNA of the CDR3: TGCGCCAGCAGCCTTAGGGGGCTGGGGACTGAAGCTTTCTTT. Translated: CASSLRGLGTEAFF. V usage is TRBV4-1 and J usage is TRBJ1-1; 7 bases line up with TRBD1. The CDR3 extends over 14 amino acids. Germline loops: CDR1 MGHRA, CDR2 YSYEKL. The J segment lost 5 bases and the V segment lost 4 bases, leaving 7 bases of the junction unmatched.

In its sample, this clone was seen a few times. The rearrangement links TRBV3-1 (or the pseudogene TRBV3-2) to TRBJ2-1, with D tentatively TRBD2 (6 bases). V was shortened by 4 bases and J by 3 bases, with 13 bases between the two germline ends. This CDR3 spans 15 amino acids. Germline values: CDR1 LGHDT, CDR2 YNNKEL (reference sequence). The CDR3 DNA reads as TGTGCCAGCAGCCCCCCCCACGGGGGCTACAATGAGCAGTTCTTC. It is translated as CASSPPHGGYNEQFF.

The CDR3 nucleotides read TGCGCCAGCAGCTTGATTACGGGCGGGAGTGGGAACTACGAGCAGTACTTC. This translates into CASSLITGGSGNYEQYF. V gene TRBV5-1 combines with J gene TRBJ2-7; the match to TRBD2 covers 7 bases. Trimming removed 1 base from V and 3 bases from J; junction bases left unmatched: 13. This CDR3 spans 17 amino acids. Germline values: CDR1 SGHRS, CDR2 YFSETQ. The whole variable domain, filled in from reference TRBV5-1 and TRBJ2-7, reads KAGVTQTPRYLIKTRGQQVTLSCSPISGHRSVSWYQQTPGQGLQFLFEYFSETQRNKGNFPGRFSGRQFSNSRSEMNVSTLELGDSALYLCASSLITGGSGNYEQYFGPGTRLTVT.

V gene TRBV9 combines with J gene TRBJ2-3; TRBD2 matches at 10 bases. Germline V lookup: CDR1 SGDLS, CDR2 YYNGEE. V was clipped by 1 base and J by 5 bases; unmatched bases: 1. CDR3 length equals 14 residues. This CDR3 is CASSVSGRGDTQYF. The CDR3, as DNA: TGTGCCAGCAGCGTAAGCGGGAGGGGAGATACGCAGTATTTT. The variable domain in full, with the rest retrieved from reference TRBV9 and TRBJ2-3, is DSGVTQTPKHLITATGQRVTLRCSPRSGDLSVYWYQQSLDQGLQFLIQYYNGEERAKGNILERFSAQQFPDLHSELNLSSLELGDSALYFCASSVSGRGDTQYFGPGTRLTVL.

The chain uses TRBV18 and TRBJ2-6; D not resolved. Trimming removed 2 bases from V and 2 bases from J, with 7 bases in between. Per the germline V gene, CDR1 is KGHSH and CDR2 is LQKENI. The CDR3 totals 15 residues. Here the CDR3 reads CASSPLPAGANVLTF. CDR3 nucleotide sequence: TGTGCCAGCTCACCATTACCAGCTGGGGCCAACGTCCTGACTTTC.

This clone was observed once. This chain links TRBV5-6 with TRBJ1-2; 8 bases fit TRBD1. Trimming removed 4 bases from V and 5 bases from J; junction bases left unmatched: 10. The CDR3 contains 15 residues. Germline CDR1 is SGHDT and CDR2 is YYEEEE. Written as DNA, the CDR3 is TGTGCCAGCAGCCCGGGGGGACAGGAGAGGTATGGCTACACCTTC. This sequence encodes CASSPGGQERYGYTF.

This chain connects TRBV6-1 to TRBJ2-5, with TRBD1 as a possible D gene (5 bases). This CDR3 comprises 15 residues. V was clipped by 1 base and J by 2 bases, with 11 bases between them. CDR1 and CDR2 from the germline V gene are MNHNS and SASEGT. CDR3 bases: TGTGCCAGCAGTGAAGTCTGGACACGACAAGAGACCCAGTACTTC. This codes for CASSEVWTRQETQYF.

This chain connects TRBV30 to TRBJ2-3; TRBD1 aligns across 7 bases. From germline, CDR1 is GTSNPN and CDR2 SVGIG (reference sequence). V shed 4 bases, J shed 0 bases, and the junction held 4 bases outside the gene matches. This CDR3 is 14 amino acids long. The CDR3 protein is CAWMRGLSTDTQYF. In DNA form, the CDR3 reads TGTGCCTGGATGAGGGGGCTGAGCACAGATACGCAGTATTTT.

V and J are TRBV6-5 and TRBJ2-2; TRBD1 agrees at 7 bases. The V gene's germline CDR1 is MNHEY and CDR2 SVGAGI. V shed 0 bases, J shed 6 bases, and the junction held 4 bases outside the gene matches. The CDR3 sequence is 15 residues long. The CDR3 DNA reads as TGTGCCAGCAGTTACTCCCGACAGGGTGCCGGGGAGCTGTTTTTT. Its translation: CASSYSRQGAGELFF.

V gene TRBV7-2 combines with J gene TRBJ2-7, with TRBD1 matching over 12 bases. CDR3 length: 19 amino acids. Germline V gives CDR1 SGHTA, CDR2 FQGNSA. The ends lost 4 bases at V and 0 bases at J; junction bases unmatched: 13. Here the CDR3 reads CASSWDRDRGPKHSYEQYF. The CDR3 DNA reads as TGTGCCAGCAGCTGGGACCGGGACAGGGGGCCAAAACACTCCTACGAGCAGTACTTC.

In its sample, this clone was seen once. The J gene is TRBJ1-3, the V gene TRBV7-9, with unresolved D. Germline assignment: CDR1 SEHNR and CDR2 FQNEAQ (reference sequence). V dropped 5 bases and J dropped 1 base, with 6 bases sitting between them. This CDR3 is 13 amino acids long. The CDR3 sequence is CASSPTSGNTIYF. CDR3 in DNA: TGTGCCAGCAGCCCTACGTCTGGAAACACCATATATTTT. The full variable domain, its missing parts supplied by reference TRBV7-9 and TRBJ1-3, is DTGVSQNPRHKITKRGQNVTFRCDPISEHNRLYWYRQTLGQGPEFLTYFQNEAQLEKSRLLSDRFSAERPKGSFSTLEIQRTEQGDSAMYLCASSPTSGNTIYFGEGSWLTVV.

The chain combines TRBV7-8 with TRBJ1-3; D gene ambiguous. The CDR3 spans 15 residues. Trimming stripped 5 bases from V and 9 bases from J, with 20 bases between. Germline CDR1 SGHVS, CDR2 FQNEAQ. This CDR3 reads CASSRVLPGLGTIYF. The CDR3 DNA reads TGTGCCAGCAGCCGGGTCCTCCCCGGGTTGGGCACCATATATTTT.

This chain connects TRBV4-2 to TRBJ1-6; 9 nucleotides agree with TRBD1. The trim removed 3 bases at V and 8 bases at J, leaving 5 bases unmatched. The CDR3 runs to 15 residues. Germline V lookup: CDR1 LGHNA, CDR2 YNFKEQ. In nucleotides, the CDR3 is TGTGCCAGCAGCCAGCCGGGACAGGGAGATTCACCCCTCCACTTT. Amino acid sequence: CASSQPGQGDSPLHF.